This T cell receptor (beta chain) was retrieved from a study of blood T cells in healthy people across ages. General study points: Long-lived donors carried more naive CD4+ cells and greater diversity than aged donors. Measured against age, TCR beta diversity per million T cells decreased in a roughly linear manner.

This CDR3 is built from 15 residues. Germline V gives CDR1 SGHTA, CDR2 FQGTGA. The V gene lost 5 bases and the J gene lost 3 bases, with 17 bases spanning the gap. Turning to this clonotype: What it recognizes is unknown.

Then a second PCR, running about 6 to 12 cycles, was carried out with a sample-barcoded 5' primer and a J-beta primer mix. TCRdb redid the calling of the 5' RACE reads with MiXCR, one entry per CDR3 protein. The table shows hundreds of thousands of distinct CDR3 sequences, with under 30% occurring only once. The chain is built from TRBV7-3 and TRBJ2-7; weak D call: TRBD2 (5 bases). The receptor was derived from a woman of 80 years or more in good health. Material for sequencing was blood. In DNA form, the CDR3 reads TGTGCCAGCAGCCCCATTTCGGGAACGTACTACGAGCAGTACTTC. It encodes CASSPISGTYYEQYF.